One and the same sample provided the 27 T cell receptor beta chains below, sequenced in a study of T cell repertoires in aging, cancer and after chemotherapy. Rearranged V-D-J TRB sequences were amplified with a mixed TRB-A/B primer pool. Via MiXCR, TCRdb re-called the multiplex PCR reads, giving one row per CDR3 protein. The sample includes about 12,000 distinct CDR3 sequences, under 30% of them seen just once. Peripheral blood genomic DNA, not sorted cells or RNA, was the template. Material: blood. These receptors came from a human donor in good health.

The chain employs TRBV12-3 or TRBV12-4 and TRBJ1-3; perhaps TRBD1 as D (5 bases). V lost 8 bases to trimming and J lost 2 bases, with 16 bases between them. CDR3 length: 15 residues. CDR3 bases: TGTGCCAGCGCTCTGGGGGGGATCGCTGGAAACACCATATATTTT. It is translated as CASALGGIAGNTIYF.

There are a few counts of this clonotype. Here the CDR3 DNA reads TGCGCCAGCAGTGACCAGGCCCTTCCAGATACGCAGTATTTT. It translates to CASSDQALPDTQYF. The chain uses TRBV10-1 and TRBJ2-3; D is unclear. Trimming left V 3 bases short and J 4 bases short, with 11 bases between. Germline V CDR1 and CDR2: WNHNN, SYGVQD (reference sequence). This CDR3 contains 14 residues.

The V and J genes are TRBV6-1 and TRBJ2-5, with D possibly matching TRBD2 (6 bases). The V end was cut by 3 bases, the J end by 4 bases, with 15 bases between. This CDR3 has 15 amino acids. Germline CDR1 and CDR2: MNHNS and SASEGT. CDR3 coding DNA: TGTGCCAGCAGTGATCTCACGGGGGAGGTAGAGACCCAGTACTTC. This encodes CASSDLTGEVETQYF.

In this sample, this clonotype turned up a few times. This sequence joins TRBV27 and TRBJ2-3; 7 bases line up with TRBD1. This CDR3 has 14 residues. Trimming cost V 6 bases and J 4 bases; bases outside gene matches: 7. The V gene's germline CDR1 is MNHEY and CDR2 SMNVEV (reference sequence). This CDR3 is CASRAGTGADTQYF. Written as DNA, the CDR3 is TGTGCCAGCAGGGCCGGAACAGGGGCAGATACGCAGTATTTT.

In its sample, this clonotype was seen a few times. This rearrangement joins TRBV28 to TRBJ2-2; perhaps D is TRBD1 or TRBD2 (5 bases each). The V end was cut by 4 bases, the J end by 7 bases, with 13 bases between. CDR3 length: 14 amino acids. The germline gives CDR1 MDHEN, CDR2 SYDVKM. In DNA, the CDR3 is TGTGCCAGCAGTTCCCCGGGGCAGGGCGGGGAGCTGTTTTTT. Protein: CASSSPGQGGELFF.

CDR3 in DNA: TGCGCCAGCAGCCAAGATCCGGCAGGGGCGAACACTGAAGCTTTCTTT. This gives the protein CASSQDPAGANTEAFF. The chain is built from TRBV4-3 and TRBJ1-1; TRBD1 might be the D (6 bases). The CDR3 totals 16 residues. Trimming shortened V by 0 bases and J by 1 base, and 12 bases separated the two germline ends. Per germline, CDR1 LGHNA and CDR2 YSLEER.

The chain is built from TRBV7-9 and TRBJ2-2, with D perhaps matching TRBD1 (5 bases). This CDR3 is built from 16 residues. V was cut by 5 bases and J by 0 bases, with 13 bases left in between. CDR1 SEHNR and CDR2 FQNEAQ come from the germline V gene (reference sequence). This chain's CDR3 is CASSHPDSANTGELFF. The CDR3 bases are TGTGCCAGCAGCCACCCTGACAGCGCGAACACCGGGGAGCTGTTTTTT.

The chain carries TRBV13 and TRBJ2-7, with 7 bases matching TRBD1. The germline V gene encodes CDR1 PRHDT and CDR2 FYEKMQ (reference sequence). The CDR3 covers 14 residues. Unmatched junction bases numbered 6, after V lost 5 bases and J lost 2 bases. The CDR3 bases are TGTGCCAGCAGCCCGACCGGGACAGCCTACGAGCAGTACTTC. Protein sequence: CASSPTGTAYEQYF. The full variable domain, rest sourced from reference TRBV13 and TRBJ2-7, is AAGVIQSPRHLIKEKRETATLKCYPIPRHDTVYWYQQGPGQDPQFLISFYEKMQSDKGSIPDRFSAQQFSDYHSELNMSSLELGDSALYFCASSPTGTAYEQYFGPGTRLTVT.

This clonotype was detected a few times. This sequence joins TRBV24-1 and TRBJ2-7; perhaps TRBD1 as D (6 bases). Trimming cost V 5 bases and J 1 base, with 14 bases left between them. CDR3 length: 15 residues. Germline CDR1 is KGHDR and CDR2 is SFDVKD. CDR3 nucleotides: TGTGCCACCAGTGCCCAAGGGGACACATCCTACGAGCAGTACTTC. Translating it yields CATSAQGDTSYEQYF.

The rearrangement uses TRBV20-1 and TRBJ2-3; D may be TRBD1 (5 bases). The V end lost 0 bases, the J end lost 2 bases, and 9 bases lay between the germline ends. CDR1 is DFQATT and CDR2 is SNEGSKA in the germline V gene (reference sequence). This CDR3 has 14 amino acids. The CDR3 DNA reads TGCAGTGCTAGAGATGTGACAGCCACAGATACGCAGTATTTT. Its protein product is CSARDVTATDTQYF.

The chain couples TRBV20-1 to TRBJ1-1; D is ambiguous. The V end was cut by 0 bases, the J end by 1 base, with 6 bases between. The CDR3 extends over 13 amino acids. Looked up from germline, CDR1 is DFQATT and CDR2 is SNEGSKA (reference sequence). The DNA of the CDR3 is TGCAGTGCTAGAGACAGAGAGAACACTGAAGCTTTCTTT. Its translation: CSARDRENTEAFF.

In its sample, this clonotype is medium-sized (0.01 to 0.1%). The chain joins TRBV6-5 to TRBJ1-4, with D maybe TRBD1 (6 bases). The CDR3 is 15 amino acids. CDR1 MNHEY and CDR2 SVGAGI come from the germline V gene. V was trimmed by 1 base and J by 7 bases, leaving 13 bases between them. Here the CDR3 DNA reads TGTGCCAGCAGTTACTTCACAGGGACGGGTGAAAAACTGTTTTTT. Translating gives CASSYFTGTGEKLFF.

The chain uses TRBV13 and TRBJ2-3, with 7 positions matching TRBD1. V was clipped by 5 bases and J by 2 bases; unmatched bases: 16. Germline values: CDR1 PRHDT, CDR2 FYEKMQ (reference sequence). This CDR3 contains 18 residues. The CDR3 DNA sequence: TGTGCCAGCAGCGACCAAAGGGGGCCCATCCTTTTCACAGATACGCAGTATTTT. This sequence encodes CASSDQRGPILFTDTQYF.

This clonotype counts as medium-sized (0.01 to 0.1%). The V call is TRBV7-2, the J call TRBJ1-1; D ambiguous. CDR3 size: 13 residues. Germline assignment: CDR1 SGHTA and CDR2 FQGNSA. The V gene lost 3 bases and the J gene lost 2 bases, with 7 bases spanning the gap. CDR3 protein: CASSLRSNTEAFF. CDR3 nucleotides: TGTGCCAGCAGCTTGAGGTCTAACACTGAAGCTTTCTTT.

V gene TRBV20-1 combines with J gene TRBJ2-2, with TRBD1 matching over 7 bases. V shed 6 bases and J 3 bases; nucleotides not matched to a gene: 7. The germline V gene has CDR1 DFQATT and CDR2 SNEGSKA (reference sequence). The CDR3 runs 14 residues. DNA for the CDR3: TGCAGTGCCCGGGGACAGAGATACACCGGGGAGCTGTTTTTT. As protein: CSARGQRYTGELFF.

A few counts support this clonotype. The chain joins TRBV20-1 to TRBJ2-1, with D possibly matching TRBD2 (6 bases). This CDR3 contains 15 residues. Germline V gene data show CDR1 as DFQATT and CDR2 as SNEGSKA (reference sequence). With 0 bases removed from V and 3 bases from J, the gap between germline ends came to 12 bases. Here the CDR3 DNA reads TGCAGTGCTAGAGATGGCGGGGCAAACTACAATGAGCAGTTCTTC. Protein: CSARDGGANYNEQFF.

In DNA, the CDR3 is TGCAGTGCTAGGGCGAGTAGGGAGGATGAAAAACTGTTTTTT. This gives the protein CSARASREDEKLFF. V gene TRBV20-1 combines with J gene TRBJ1-4; D unresolved. The CDR3 is 14 residues long. Trimming removed 3 bases from V and 6 bases from J, with 14 bases in between. The germline gives CDR1 DFQATT, CDR2 SNEGSKA (reference sequence).

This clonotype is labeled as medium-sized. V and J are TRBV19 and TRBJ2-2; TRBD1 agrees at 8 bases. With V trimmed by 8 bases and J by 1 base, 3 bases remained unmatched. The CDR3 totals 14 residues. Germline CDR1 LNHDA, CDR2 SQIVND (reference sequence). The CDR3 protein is CASQTGVNTGELFF. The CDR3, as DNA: TGTGCCAGTCAGACAGGGGTGAACACCGGGGAGCTGTTTTTT.

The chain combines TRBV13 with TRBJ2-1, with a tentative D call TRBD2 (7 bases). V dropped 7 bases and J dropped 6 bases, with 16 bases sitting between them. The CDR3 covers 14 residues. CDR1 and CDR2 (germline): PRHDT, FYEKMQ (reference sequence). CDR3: CASNRWGGRNEQFF. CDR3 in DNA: TGTGCCAGCAACAGATGGGGGGGGCGCAATGAGCAGTTCTTC.

The CDR3 reads CASSSGIAKKYF. In DNA, the CDR3 is TGTGCCAGCAGTTCAGGCATCGCAAAGAAGTATTTT. V and J are TRBV27 and TRBJ2-3; D unclear. CDR1 and CDR2 (germline): MNHEY, SMNVEV (reference sequence). V lost 4 bases and J 13 bases, leaving 15 bases between the germline ends. The CDR3 sequence is 12 residues long.

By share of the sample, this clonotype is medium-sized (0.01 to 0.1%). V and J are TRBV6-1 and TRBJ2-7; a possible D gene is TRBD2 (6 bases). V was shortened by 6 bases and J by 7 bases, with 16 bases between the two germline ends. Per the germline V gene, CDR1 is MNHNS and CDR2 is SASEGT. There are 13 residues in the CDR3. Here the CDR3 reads CASRVGSSGEQYF. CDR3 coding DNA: TGTGCCAGCAGGGTCGGGAGCTCGGGGGAGCAGTACTTC.

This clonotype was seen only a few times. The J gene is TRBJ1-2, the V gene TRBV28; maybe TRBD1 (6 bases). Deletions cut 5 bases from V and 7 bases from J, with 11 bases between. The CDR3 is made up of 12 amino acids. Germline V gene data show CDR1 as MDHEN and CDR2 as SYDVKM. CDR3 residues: CASSRQVFGYTF. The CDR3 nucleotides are TGTGCCAGCAGTCGACAGGTCTTTGGCTACACCTTC.

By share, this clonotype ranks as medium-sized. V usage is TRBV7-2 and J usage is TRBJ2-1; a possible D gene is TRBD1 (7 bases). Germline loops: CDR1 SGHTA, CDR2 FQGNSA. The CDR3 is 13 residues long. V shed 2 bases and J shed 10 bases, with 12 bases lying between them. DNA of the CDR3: TGTGCCAGCAGCTTATTGCGGGACAGCGAGCAGTTCTTC. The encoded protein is CASSLLRDSEQFF.

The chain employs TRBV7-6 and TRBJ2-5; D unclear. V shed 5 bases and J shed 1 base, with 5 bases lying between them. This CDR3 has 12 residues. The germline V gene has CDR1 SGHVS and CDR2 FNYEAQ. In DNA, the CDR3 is TGTGCCAGCAGCCGGAGCCAAGAGACCCAGTACTTC. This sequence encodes CASSRSQETQYF. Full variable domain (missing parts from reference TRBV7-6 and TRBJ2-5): GAGVSQSPRYKVTKRGQDVALRCDPISGHVSLYWYRQALGQGPEFLTYFNYEAQQDKSGLPNDRFSAERPEGSISTLTIQRTEQRDSAMYRCASSRSQETQYFGPGTRLLVL.

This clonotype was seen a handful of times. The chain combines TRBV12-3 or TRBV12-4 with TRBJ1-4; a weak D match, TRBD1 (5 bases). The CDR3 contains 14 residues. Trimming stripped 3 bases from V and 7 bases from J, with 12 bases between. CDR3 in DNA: TGTGCCAGCAGTTTTTGGGGGGAGGCTGAAAAACTGTTTTTT. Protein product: CASSFWGEAEKLFF.

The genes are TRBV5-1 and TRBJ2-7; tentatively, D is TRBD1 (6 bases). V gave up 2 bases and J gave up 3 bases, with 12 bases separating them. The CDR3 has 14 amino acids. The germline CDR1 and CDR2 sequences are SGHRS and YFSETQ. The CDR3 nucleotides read TGCGCCAGCAGCTTTTCACAGGGAGTCTACGAGCAGTACTTC. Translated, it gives CASSFSQGVYEQYF.

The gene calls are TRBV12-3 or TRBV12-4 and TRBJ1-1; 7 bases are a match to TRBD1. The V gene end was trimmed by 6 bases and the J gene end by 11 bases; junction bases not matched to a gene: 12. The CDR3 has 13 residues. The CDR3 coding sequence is TGTGCCAGCAGGAGGGGGGTACCGGGACAGGCTTTCTTT. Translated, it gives CASRRGVPGQAFF.